Below, one T cell receptor (beta chain) is given with its context. This sample was included in a study of shared T cell receptors in the human thymus. The V end was cut by 7 bases, the J end by 5 bases, with 17 bases between. Germline CDR1 SEHNR, CDR2 FQNEAQ (reference sequence). The CDR3 runs to 14 residues. The data were produced by immunoSEQ multiplex PCR, yet TCRdb's version contains in-frame clones alone and is incomplete. The sample lists some 720,000 clones, around 87% seen once, with around 0.01% in the top ten. The data were also submitted as part of a second study, on human thymus T cells. That study reports: The source of the thymus tissue was resections taken during corrective heart surgery. Related research examined unrelated individuals and reported that their thymic repertoires overlapped highly.

This sequence originates from a boy under two years old with a congenital heart defect. The genes are TRBV7-9 and TRBJ1-2; D might be TRBD1 (5 bases). Sequencing used thymocytes. Written as DNA, the CDR3 is TGTGCCAGCACCCCCTACCTCCACAGGTATGGCTACACCTTC. Its protein is CASTPYLHRYGYTF.